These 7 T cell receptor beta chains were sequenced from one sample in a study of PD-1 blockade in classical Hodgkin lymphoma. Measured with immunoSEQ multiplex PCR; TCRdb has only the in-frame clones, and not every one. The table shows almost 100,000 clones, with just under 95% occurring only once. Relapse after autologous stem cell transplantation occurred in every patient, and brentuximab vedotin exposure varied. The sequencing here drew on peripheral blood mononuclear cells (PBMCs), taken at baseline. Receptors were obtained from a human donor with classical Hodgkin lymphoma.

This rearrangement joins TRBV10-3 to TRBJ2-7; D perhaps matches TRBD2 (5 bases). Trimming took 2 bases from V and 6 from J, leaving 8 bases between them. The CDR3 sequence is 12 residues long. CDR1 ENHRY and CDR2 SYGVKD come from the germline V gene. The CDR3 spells CAISESRGEQYF. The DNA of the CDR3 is TGTGCCATCAGTGAGAGCCGGGGCGAGCAGTACTTC.

Written as DNA, the CDR3 is TGTGCCAGCATGATCGCGGGCTCTGGGGCCAACGTCCTGACTTTC. This sequence encodes CASMIAGSGANVLTF. The chain links TRBV11-3 to TRBJ2-6, with D perhaps matching TRBD2 (5 bases). CDR1 SGHNT and CDR2 YENEEA come from the germline V gene. Trimming took off 7 bases at V and 0 bases at J, with 10 bases between the two ends. The CDR3 has 15 amino acids.

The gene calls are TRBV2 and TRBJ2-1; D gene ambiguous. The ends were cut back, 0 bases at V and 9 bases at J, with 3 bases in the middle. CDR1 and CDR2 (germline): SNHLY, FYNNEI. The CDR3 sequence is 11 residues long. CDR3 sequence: CASSEAFEQFF. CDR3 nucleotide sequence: TGTGCCAGCAGTGAAGCGTTTGAGCAGTTCTTC.

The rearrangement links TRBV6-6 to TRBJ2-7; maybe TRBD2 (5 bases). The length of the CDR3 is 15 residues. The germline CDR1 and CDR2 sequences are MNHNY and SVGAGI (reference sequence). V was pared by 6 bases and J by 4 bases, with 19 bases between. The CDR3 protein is CASSRGERGEYEQYF. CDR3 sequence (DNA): TGTGCCAGCAGCCGTGGGGAACGGGGAGAATACGAGCAGTACTTC.

This CDR3 is CASSLGGPGRDTQYF. Here the CDR3 DNA reads TGTGCCAGCAGTCTGGGAGGTCCTGGAAGGGATACGCAGTATTTT. The chain recombines TRBV27 with TRBJ2-3; tentative D call: TRBD2 (6 bases). The germline V gene has CDR1 MNHEY and CDR2 SMNVEV (reference sequence). Trimming took off 5 bases at V and 6 bases at J, with 18 bases between the two ends. The CDR3 consists of 15 residues.

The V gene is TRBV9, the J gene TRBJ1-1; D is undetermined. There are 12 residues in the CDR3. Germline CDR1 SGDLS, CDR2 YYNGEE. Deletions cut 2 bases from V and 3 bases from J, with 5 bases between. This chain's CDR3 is CASSVGYTEAFF. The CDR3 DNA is TGTGCCAGCAGCGTGGGGTACACTGAAGCTTTCTTT.

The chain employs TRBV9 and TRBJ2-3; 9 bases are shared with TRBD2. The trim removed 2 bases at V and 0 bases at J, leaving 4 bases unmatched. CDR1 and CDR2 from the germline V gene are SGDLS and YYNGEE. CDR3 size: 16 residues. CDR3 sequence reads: CASSVGTSRSTDTQYF. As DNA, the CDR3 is TGTGCCAGCAGCGTCGGGACTAGCAGGAGCACAGATACGCAGTATTTT.